This T cell receptor (beta chain) was identified during a study of CD8 T cells in Susac syndrome. The ends were cut back, 3 bases at V and 0 bases at J, with 9 bases in the middle. The germline gives CDR1 MRHNA, CDR2 SNTAGT. The CDR3 totals 14 residues. Random hexamers were used to reverse transcribe about 0.45 to 1 ug of RNA. Amplification of TCR beta CDR3 used immunoSEQ multiplex PCR across 54 Vbeta and 13 Jbeta. TCRdb reprocessed the immunoSEQ multiplex PCR reads with MiXCR, giving one entry per CDR3 protein. The sample records about 120,000 distinct CDR3 sequences, around 94% being singletons. Concerning this clonotype itself: The antigen remains undetermined.

The study sequenced TCR beta in blood CD8+ and CD4+ T cells. TEMRA cells were FACS-enriched, with CD8+ and CD4+ T cells isolated negatively. Study-wide findings and caveats: Susac-specific public clones numbered about 15 in total CD8+ repertoires (and roughly five in CD8+ TEMRA repertoires).

The sample taken for sequencing was CD8+ T cells from PBMCs. This rearrangement joins TRBV6-4 to TRBJ2-7; no reliable D call. The source of this sequence is a human donor with Susac syndrome. The CDR3 DNA follows: TGTGCCAGCAGTGAGGAACCTAGCTCCTACGAGCAGTACTTC. Protein: CASSEEPSSYEQYF.